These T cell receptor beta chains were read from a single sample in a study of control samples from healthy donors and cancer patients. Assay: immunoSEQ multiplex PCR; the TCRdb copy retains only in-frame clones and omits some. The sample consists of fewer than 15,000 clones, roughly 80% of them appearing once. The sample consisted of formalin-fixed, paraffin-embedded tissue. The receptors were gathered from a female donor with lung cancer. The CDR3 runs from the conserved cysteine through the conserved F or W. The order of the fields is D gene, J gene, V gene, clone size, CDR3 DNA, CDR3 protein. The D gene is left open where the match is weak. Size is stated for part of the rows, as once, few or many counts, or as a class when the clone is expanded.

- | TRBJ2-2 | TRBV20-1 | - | TGCAGTGCTCGACGGGACGGGGAGCTGTTTTTT | CSARRDGELFF
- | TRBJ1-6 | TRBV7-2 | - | TGTGCCAGCAGCTACGACAAGGTCTATAATTCACCCCTCCACTTT | CASSYDKVYNSPLHF
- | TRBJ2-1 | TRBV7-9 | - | TGTGCCAGCAGCTCTCCCCTGAATGAGCAGTTCTTC | CASSSPLNEQFF
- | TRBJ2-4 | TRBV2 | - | TGTGCCAGCACGCTCCAGGGGGGTTACATTCAGTACTTC | CASTLQGGYIQYF
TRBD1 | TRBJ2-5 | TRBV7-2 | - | TGTGCCAGCAGCTTAGACAGGGGGCAAGAGACCCAGTACTTC | CASSLDRGQETQYF
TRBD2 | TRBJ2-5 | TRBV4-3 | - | TGCGCCAGCAGCCAAGGCCAGCGGGGGGCTGAGACCCAGTACTTC | CASSQGQRGAETQYF
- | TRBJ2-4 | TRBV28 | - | TGTGCCAGCAGTTTCCCAGGGTCAGTCAAAAACATTCAGTACTTC | CASSFPGSVKNIQYF
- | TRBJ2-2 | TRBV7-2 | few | TGTGCCAGCAGCACCGACGGGACTGCGGGGACCGGGGAGCTGTTTTTT | CASSTDGTAGTGELFF
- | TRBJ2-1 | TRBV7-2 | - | TGTGCCAGCAGCCCTTTAGCCAATTCCTACAATGAGCAGTTCTTC | CASSPLANSYNEQFF
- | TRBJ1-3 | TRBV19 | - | TGTGCCAGTAATGGAATTCCCCGAAACACCATATATTTT | CASNGIPRNTIYF
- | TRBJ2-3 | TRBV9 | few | TGTGCCAGCAGCGAGGATTGGAGTGGTACGCAGTATTTT | CASSEDWSGTQYF
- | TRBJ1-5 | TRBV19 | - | TGTGCCAGTAGTACCTTTGAGGGCCTTGATCAGCCCCAGCATTTT | CASSTFEGLDQPQHF
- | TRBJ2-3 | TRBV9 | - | TGTGCCAGCAGCCGAGACCATGCCACAGATACGCAGTATTTT | CASSRDHATDTQYF
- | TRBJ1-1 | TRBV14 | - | TGTGCCAGCAGCCAAGCGTCTGGGGGCAACACTGAAGCTTTCTTT | CASSQASGGNTEAFF
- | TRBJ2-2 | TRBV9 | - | TGTGCCAGCAGCGTAGACTCGAGAGGGGAGCTGTTTTTT | CASSVDSRGELFF
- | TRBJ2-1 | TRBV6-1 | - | TGTGCCAGCAGTGAACCTGCAGGGTCTAGCTCCTACAATGAGCAGTTCTTC | CASSEPAGSSSYNEQFF
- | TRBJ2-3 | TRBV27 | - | TGTGCCAGCGGCCCCGGCGGGTTCATAGATACGCAGTATTTT | CASGPGGFIDTQYF
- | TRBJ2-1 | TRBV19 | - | TGTGCCAGTAGTGGGGTATCCAGTGTCACCTACAATGAGCAGTTCTTC | CASSGVSSVTYNEQFF
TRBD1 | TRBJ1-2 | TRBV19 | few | TGTGCCAGTAGACGACAGGGGGATCCGGGCTACACCTTC | CASRRQGDPGYTF
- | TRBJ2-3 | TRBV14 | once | TGTGCCAGCAGCCAACAGGAGCGCACAGATACGCAGTATTTT | CASSQQERTDTQYF
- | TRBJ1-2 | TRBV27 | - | TGTGCCAGCAGTCTCAGTAAGGGAGGGGGCTACACCTTC | CASSLSKGGGYTF
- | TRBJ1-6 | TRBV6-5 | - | TGTGCCAGCAGTTCGGAGGGACAACTTAATTCACCCCTCCACTTT | CASSSEGQLNSPLHF
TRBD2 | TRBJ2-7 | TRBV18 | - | TGTGCCAGCTCACCCGGTCCTCAGCGGGGGTCCTCCTACGAGCAGTACTTC | CASSPGPQRGSSYEQYF
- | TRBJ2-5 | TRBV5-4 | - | TGTGCCAGCACCGGATCTACAGACCTCCAAGAGACCCAGTACTTC | CASTGSTDLQETQYF
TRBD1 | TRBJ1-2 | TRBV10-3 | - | TGTGCCATCAGTGACTCAAACAGGGGGGAGCGATATGGCTACACCTTC | CAISDSNRGERYGYTF
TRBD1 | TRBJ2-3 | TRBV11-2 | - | TGTGCCAGCAGCACCGGGACAGGGGGCGCAGTCACAGATACGCAGTATTTT | CASSTGTGGAVTDTQYF
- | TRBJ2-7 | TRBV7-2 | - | TGTGCCAGCAGCTTAGCTAGTCATAGGCCGGATGAGCAGTACTTC | CASSLASHRPDEQYF
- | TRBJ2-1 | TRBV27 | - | TGTGCCAGCAGGACCTGGTGGCCCTGGTCCTACAATGAGCAGTTCTTC | CASRTWWPWSYNEQFF
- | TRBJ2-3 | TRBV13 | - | TGTGCCAGCAGCTTAGGCCGCGGGCCCGGTCCGCAGTATTTT | CASSLGRGPGPQYF
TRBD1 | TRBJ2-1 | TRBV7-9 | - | TGTGCCAGCAGCCAGAGTCGGACCCCCCAAGGACAGGGGAAGTTCTTC | CASSQSRTPQGQGKFF
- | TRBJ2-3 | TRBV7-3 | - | TGTGCCAGCAGCTTACAATCTAGCACAGATACGCAGTATTTT | CASSLQSSTDTQYF
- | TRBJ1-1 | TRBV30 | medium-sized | TGTGCCTGGAGTGATCCGACATGGAACACTGAAGCTTTCTTT | CAWSDPTWNTEAFF
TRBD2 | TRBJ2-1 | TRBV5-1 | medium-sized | TGCGCCAGCAGCTTGTCTCCCCTAGCGGGGGGCCACAATGAGCAGTTCTTC | CASSLSPLAGGHNEQFF
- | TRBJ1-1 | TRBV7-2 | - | TGTGCCAGCAGCTTATACCTGGGGCGGGATGCTTTCTTT | CASSLYLGRDAFF
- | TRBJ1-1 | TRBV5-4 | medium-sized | TGTGCCAGCAGCCTGGAAAGCACGACGGTAGAAGCTTTCTTT | CASSLESTTVEAFF
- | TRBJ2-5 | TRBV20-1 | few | TGCAGTGCTAGTGGGGCCCCCGACAACACCCAGTACTTC | CSASGAPDNTQYF
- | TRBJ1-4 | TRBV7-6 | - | TGTGCCAGCAGCTTTGGGGGGGGCCGGGGTGAAAAACTGTTTTTT | CASSFGGGRGEKLFF
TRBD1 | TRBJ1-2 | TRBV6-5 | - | TGTGCCAGCAGTTTCGACCGGGACAGCTATGGCTACACCTTC | CASSFDRDSYGYTF
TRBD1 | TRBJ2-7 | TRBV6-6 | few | TGTGCCAGCAGACAGGGGGACCGCTACGAGCAGTACTTC | CASRQGDRYEQYF
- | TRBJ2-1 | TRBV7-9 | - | TGTGCCAGCAGCCGACGGGACACCCGCCACAATGAGCAGTTCTTC | CASSRRDTRHNEQFF
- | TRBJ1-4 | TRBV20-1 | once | TGCAGTGCTAGGGGGAATGAAAAACTGTTTTTT | CSARGNEKLFF
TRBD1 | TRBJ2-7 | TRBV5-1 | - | TGCGCCAGCGCCCCCCAGGGACAGGGCTACGAGCAGTACTTC | CASAPQGQGYEQYF
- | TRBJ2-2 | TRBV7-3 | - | TGTGCCAGCAGCTTATCCGCGTATGCCGGGGAGCTGTTTTTT | CASSLSAYAGELFF
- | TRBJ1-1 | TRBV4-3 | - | TGCGCCAGCAGCCAAGATTACCCGTGGGGGAACACTGAAGCTTTCTTT | CASSQDYPWGNTEAFF
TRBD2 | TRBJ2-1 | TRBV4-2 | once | TGTGCCAGCAGCCAAGAGCGGGAGGCCTACAATGAGCAGTTCTTC | CASSQEREAYNEQFF
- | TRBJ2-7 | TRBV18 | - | TGTGCCAGCTCACTGGGGTCACCACGTGCATACGAGCAGTACTTC | CASSLGSPRAYEQYF
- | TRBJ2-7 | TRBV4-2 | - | TGTGCCAGCTCCCCGGAGAGGTCCTACGAGCAGTACTTC | CASSPERSYEQYF
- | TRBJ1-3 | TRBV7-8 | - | TGTGCCAGCAGCTATCGGGCCAAGGTTTCCTCTGGAAACACCATATATTTT | CASSYRAKVSSGNTIYF
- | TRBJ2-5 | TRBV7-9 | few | TGTGCCAGCAGCGTGACAGGACAAGAGACCCAGTACTTC | CASSVTGQETQYF
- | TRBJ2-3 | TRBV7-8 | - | TGTGCCAGCACCTTGGGTGGGGAAACAGATACGCAGTATTTT | CASTLGGETDTQYF
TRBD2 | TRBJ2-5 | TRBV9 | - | TGTGCCAGCAGCGTAGACCCCGCGCCCTTGACTAGCGGGGGGGAAGAGACCCAGTACTTC | CASSVDPAPLTSGGEETQYF
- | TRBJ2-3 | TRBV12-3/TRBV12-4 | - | TGTGCCAGCGGCCCCGGGAGCACAGATACGCAGTATTTT | CASGPGSTDTQYF
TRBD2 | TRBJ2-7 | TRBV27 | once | TGTGCCAGCAGTCCCCTCCGGACTAGCTCCTACGAGCAGTACTTC | CASSPLRTSSYEQYF
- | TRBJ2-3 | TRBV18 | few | TGTGCCAGCTTAACGCCTAGCACAGATACGCAGTATTTT | CASLTPSTDTQYF
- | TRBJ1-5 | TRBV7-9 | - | TGTGCCAGCAGCCCGGACAGTTTTAATCAGCCCCAGCATTTT | CASSPDSFNQPQHF
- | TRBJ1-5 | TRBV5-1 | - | TGCGCCAGCAGCTTGGATGGTCGGGGGAGCAATCAGCCCCAGCATTTT | CASSLDGRGSNQPQHF